The 23 T cell receptor beta chains presented below share a single source sample, sequenced in a study of CD8+CD57+ T cells in acquired aplastic anemia. Investigators profiled TCR beta VDJ and CDR3 from genomic DNA template. TCRdb independently ran MiXCR on the reads; one entry per CDR3 protein. Altogether under 200,000 distinct CDR3 sequences are present, roughly 50% being singletons, with the ten largest covering 2.5% to 4%. It was patients with CD8+CD57+ cell expansion by flow cytometry who were chosen for sequencing. Specimen: sorted CD4+, CD8+, or CD8+CD57+ T cells (not recorded which) from PBMCs. The receptors shown here come from a human donor with aplastic anemia.

The CDR3 here is CSVEKTGYEQYF. As DNA, the CDR3 is TGCAGCGTTGAAAAAACAGGCTACGAGCAGTACTTC. This chain joins TRBV29-1 and TRBJ2-7; TRBD1 is a possible D gene (5 bases). The V gene's germline CDR1 is SQVTM and CDR2 ANQGSEA. V lost 2 bases, J lost 3 bases, and 8 bases lay in between. CDR3 length: 12 residues.

In regard to this clonotype: A much larger clone lies one base from this, so it may be a read error. V is TRBV12-3 or TRBV12-4 and J is TRBJ2-3, with TRBD1 matching 7 bases. Trimming took 6 bases from V and 4 from J; bases not matched to a gene: 10. The CDR3 is 15 amino acids. The CDR3 DNA is TGTGCCAGCAGACAACAGGGGCTCGGGGCAGATACGCAGTATTTT. Encoded protein: CASRQQGLGADTQYF.

This rearrangement joins TRBV10-3 to TRBJ2-3, with D unclear. The CDR3 has 13 amino acids. CDR1 and CDR2 from the germline V gene are ENHRY and SYGVKD. The V end was cut by 3 bases, the J end by 1 base, with 5 bases between. The CDR3 loop is CAISDGRTDTQYF. DNA of the CDR3: TGTGCCATCAGTGACGGGCGCACAGATACGCAGTATTTT.

This clonotype was seen at least ten times. The chain combines TRBV9 with TRBJ2-1; the D is unclear. The germline CDR1 and CDR2 sequences are SGDLS and YYNGEE. The CDR3 has 13 residues. V lost 7 bases, J lost 0 bases, and 8 bases lay in between. CDR3 nucleotides: TGTGCCAGCGCACGAAACTCCTACAATGAGCAGTTCTTC. Residues: CASARNSYNEQFF.

This clonotype was found many times. The genes are TRBV24-1 and TRBJ2-7; D is ambiguous. Germline V lookup: CDR1 KGHDR, CDR2 SFDVKD. V was clipped by 12 bases and J by 7 bases, with 18 bases between them. This CDR3 contains 12 residues. CDR3 sequence (DNA): TGTGCCCCCCCCCGCCCGATTTGGGAGCAGTACTTC. It yields the protein CAPPRPIWEQYF.

This clonotype was counted many times. Here the CDR3 reads CSARDSGATDTQYF. For the CDR3, the DNA is TGCAGTGCTAGAGATTCAGGAGCCACAGATACGCAGTATTTT. The chain couples TRBV20-1 to TRBJ2-3, with no clear D. Trimming removed 0 bases from V and 2 bases from J, with 9 bases in between. Germline CDR1 reads DFQATT; CDR2 reads SNEGSKA (reference sequence). This CDR3 is built from 14 residues.

This clonotype rates as medium-sized. The chain couples TRBV7-9 to TRBJ2-7; 7 nucleotides agree with TRBD1. CDR3 length: 13 amino acids. V lost 5 bases and J lost 4; bases outside the gene matches: 5. Germline CDR1 SEHNR, CDR2 FQNEAQ (reference sequence). CDR3: CASSGTVTYEQYF. The CDR3 DNA sequence: TGTGCCAGCAGCGGGACAGTAACATACGAGCAGTACTTC. Using reference TRBV7-9 and TRBJ2-7 for the parts outside the CDR3, the full variable domain is DTGVSQNPRHKITKRGQNVTFRCDPISEHNRLYWYRQTLGQGPEFLTYFQNEAQLEKSRLLSDRFSAERPKGSFSTLEIQRTEQGDSAMYLCASSGTVTYEQYFGPGTRLTVT.

The table lists this clonotype with a count of one. DNA of the CDR3: TGCAGTGTTCCGGGGAACACTGAAGCTTTCTTT. Its translation is CSVPGNTEAFF. The gene calls are TRBV20-1 and TRBJ1-1; D call uncertain. CDR1 and CDR2 from the germline V gene are DFQATT and SNEGSKA (reference sequence). The CDR3 loop spans 11 amino acids. Deletions cut 7 bases from V and 1 base from J, with 7 bases between.

A remark on this clonotype: A much larger clone differs from this one at a single base, so this may be a read error. This rearrangement joins TRBV10-3 to TRBJ2-5, with D perhaps TRBD2 (6 bases). The germline V gene encodes CDR1 ENHRY and CDR2 SYGVKD. The CDR3 consists of 14 residues. V dropped 10 bases and J dropped 7 bases, with 22 bases sitting between them. The DNA for the CDR3 is TGTGCCAGTTTAGGACGGGTCGGGGGTCGGACCCAGTACTTC. Residues: CASLGRVGGRTQYF.

Turning to this clonotype: At one end, the junction sequence differs from germline, possibly due to a read error. V is TRBV10-3 and J is TRBJ2-5; TRBD1 might be the D (6 bases). The CDR3 runs 15 residues. Looked up from germline, CDR1 is ENHRY and CDR2 is SYGVKD. CDR3 sequence reads: CATSASRTAQETQYF. The CDR3 DNA reads as TGTGCCACCAGTGCTAGTAGGACAGCGCAAGAGACCCAGTACTTC.

For this clonotype: This may be a read error, as it is one base from a much larger clone. V usage is TRBV7-6 and J usage is TRBJ2-2; no firm D call. The CDR3 totals 15 residues. Germline CDR1 SGHVS, CDR2 FNYEAQ. The CDR3 nucleotides are TGTGCCCGCAGCTTAAGTGGCGGGAACACCGGGGAGCTGTTTTTT. Translating gives CARSLSGGNTGELFF.

The CDR3 DNA follows: TGTGCCAGCAGCCCCCGGGGCAGGGAGGAGTCCTACAATGAGCAGTTCTTC. It is translated as CASSPRGREESYNEQFF. This chain joins TRBV5-6 and TRBJ2-1; a possible D gene is TRBD2 (6 bases). The CDR3 spans 17 residues. Trimming removed 4 bases from V and 1 base from J, with 18 bases in between. The germline V gene encodes CDR1 SGHDT and CDR2 YYEEEE.

In its sample, this clonotype was seen many times. An end of the junction differs from the germline gene, which may be a read error. The chain uses TRBV20-1 and TRBJ2-2, with 9 bases matching TRBD2. Germline values: CDR1 DFQATT, CDR2 SNEGSKA (reference sequence). CDR3 length equals 15 residues. As DNA, the CDR3 is TGCAGTGCCAGAGATGGCGGGAGGGCCAACGGGGAGCTGTTTTTT. This sequence encodes CSARDGGRANGELFF.

V usage is TRBV5-4 and J usage is TRBJ2-3; D is perhaps TRBD2 (5 bases). Germline lookup yields CDR1 SGHNT and CDR2 YYREEE (reference sequence). This CDR3 is 15 amino acids long. V was trimmed by 5 bases and J by 0 bases, leaving 13 bases between them. The CDR3 loop reads CASSSGGSSTDTQYF. The DNA of the CDR3 is TGTGCCAGCAGTTCCGGAGGTTCTAGCACAGATACGCAGTATTTT.

This clonotype was observed many times. This chain uses TRBV12-3 or TRBV12-4 with TRBJ1-1; D unclear. The CDR3 is 13 residues long. With 7 bases removed from V and 4 bases from J, the gap between germline ends came to 13 bases. The CDR3 DNA sequence: TGTGCCAGCACTCGCCAAACCGGCACTGAAGCTTTCTTT. This sequence encodes CASTRQTGTEAFF.

This chain links TRBV24-1 with TRBJ2-7; 7 positions match TRBD1. V trimming: 3 bases; J trimming: 0 bases; junction bases outside the gene matches: 7. The CDR3 has 16 residues. Germline CDR1 KGHDR, CDR2 SFDVKD. The CDR3 reads CATSDPLDRDSYEQYF. The CDR3 DNA sequence: TGTGCCACCAGTGATCCCCTAGACAGGGACTCCTACGAGCAGTACTTC.

The chain combines TRBV2 with TRBJ1-5, with unresolved D. Germline V gene sequence: CDR1 SNHLY, CDR2 FYNNEI. This CDR3 is 11 amino acids long. The V end lost 9 bases, the J end lost 9 bases, and 12 bases lay between the germline ends. The CDR3, as DNA: TGTGCCAGTGGCCCCTCATGGCCCCAGCATTTT. Encoded protein: CASGPSWPQHF.

The chain links TRBV10-2 to TRBJ2-3; 8 nucleotides line up with TRBD1. V trimming: 6 bases; J trimming: 4 bases; junction bases outside the gene matches: 6. Germline V gives CDR1 WSHSY, CDR2 SAAADI. The CDR3 is made up of 14 amino acids. CDR3 protein: CASRNRGEADTQYF. CDR3 in DNA: TGCGCCAGCAGGAACAGGGGGGAGGCAGATACGCAGTATTTT.

The chain couples TRBV12-3 or TRBV12-4 to TRBJ1-1; a weak D match, TRBD1 (5 bases). Between the trimmed V and J ends, which lost 5 bases and 1 base, there was a span of 11 bases. The CDR3 sequence is 14 residues long. CDR3 amino acids: CASSLGGWNTEAFF. The DNA for the CDR3 is TGTGCCAGCAGTCTGGGGGGGTGGAACACTGAAGCTTTCTTT.

This clonotype was seen a single time. This may be a read error: a much more frequent sequence differs by one nucleotide. V is TRBV6-2 or TRBV6-3 and J is TRBJ2-1, with a possible D match to TRBD2 (5 bases). V dropped 3 bases and J dropped 9 bases, with 6 bases sitting between them. Germline CDR1 and CDR2: MNHEY and SVGEGT. The CDR3 is 11 amino acids. The CDR3 here is CASSYRGEQFF. In DNA, the CDR3 is TGTGCCAGCAGTTATCGGGGTGAGCAGTTCTTC.

V and J are TRBV4-2 and TRBJ2-3; TRBD2 aligns across 8 bases. CDR3 length equals 15 residues. Germline V gene lookup returns CDR1 LGHNA and CDR2 YNFKEQ. V trimming: 1 base; J trimming: 7 bases; junction bases outside the gene matches: 7. The CDR3 region is CASSQGAGESHTQYF. CDR3 nucleotide sequence: TGTGCCAGCAGCCAAGGAGCGGGGGAGTCCCATACGCAGTATTTT.

This clonotype was recorded a few times. The chain employs TRBV29-1 and TRBJ2-7; perhaps TRBD1 as D (5 bases). Germline CDR1 SQVTM, CDR2 ANQGSEA. Trimming stripped 1 base from V and 4 bases from J, with 11 bases between. This CDR3 is built from 13 residues. The CDR3 spells CSVEGKGPYEQYF. The CDR3 region has the DNA TGCAGCGTTGAAGGCAAGGGGCCATACGAGCAGTACTTC.

On this clonotype: Given a much more abundant clone one base away, this may be a read error. V is TRBV6-1 and J is TRBJ1-1; D not certain. This CDR3 contains 14 residues. Germline loops: CDR1 MNHNS, CDR2 SASEGT. The CDR3 sequence: CAGSGRLLNTEAFF. CDR3 coding DNA: TGTGCCGGCAGTGGACGACTGTTGAACACTGAAGCTTTCTTT.